One and the same sample provided the 13 T cell receptor beta chains below, sequenced in a study of blood T cells in healthy people across ages. The authors ran a second PCR of 7 to 11 cycles using a sample-barcoded 5' primer and a J-beta primer mix. TCRdb ran MiXCR on the 5' RACE reads and lists one entry per CDR3 protein. The sample lists fewer than 700,000 distinct CDR3 sequences; around 41% were seen once. The specimen was blood. The receptors were sampled from a man older than 75 in good health.

The chain is built from TRBV7-6 and TRBJ2-5; the D gene could be TRBD1 or TRBD2 (5 bases each). Germline CDR1 SGHVS, CDR2 FNYEAQ. This CDR3 spans 16 amino acids. The V and J ends lost 0 bases and 7 bases respectively, with 18 bases between them. The CDR3 DNA reads as TGTGCCAGCAGCTTAGCGTCGAGGGGCGCTCCTGGGACCCAGTACTTC. Translating it yields CASSLASRGAPGTQYF.

This chain uses TRBV6-2 or TRBV6-3 with TRBJ1-2; D remains unclear. This CDR3 is 11 amino acids long. Germline-derived CDR1 and CDR2 are MNHEY and SVGEGT. CDR3 nucleotide sequence: TGTGCATCCGGGTTCGTCTATGGCTACACCTTC. Translating gives CASGFVYGYTF.

The V call is TRBV10-3, the J call TRBJ1-4; TRBD1 aligns across 9 bases. The ends lost 5 bases at V and 8 bases at J; junction bases unmatched: 6. The CDR3 consists of 14 residues. Germline V lookup: CDR1 ENHRY, CDR2 SYGVKD. DNA for the CDR3: TGTGCCATCAGTCCGGGACAGGGCGGGGAAAAACTGTTTTTT. This codes for CAISPGQGGEKLFF.

CDR3 DNA: TGCGCCAGCAGCCTAAGGGACAGGGGGGCCGAGCAGTACTTC. This translates into CASSLRDRGAEQYF. The chain uses TRBV4-3 and TRBJ2-7; 11 bases match TRBD1. After removal of 4 bases from V and 6 bases from J, the junction contained 5 bases not matched to a gene. The CDR3 has 14 amino acids. Germline CDR1 and CDR2: LGHNA and YSLEER.

This clonotype has a handful of counts. V usage is TRBV6-2 or TRBV6-3 and J usage is TRBJ2-7; D call uncertain. The V end was cut by 8 bases, the J end by 7 bases, with 21 bases between. This CDR3 contains 14 residues. Germline V gene sequence: CDR1 MNHEY, CDR2 SVGEGT. The CDR3 reads CASAKSYGYEEQYF. CDR3 DNA sequence: TGTGCCAGCGCTAAGTCCTATGGGTACGAGGAGCAGTACTTC.

The V call is TRBV29-1, the J call TRBJ2-1, with 8 bases aligning to TRBD2. This CDR3 has 14 residues. Trimming cost V 4 bases and J 4 bases; bases outside gene matches: 6. Germline assignment: CDR1 SQVTM and CDR2 ANQGSEA. This chain's CDR3 is CSVGFLAGYNEQFF. The CDR3 bases are TGCAGCGTTGGATTCCTAGCGGGTTACAATGAGCAGTTCTTC.

Only a few counts were recorded for this clonotype. The chain combines TRBV4-3 with TRBJ2-2; perhaps TRBD1 as D (6 bases). The CDR3 spans 17 residues. The V gene lost 2 bases and the J gene lost 1 base, with 14 bases spanning the gap. Germline V gene data show CDR1 as LGHNA and CDR2 as YSLEER. DNA for the CDR3: TGCGCCAGCAGCCAACTACCCCCGGGACAGAACACCGGGGAGCTGTTTTTT. Encoded protein: CASSQLPPGQNTGELFF.

On this clonotype: The junction departs from germline at one end; a sequencing error may be responsible. CDR3 region: CANSLLAGKTNEQFF. DNA of the CDR3: TGTGCCAACAGCTTGTTAGCGGGGAAGACGAATGAGCAGTTCTTC. The chain combines TRBV7-2 with TRBJ2-1; TRBD2 agrees at 8 bases. The CDR3 totals 15 residues. In germline, CDR1 is SGHTA, CDR2 FQGNSA.

In its sample, this clonotype was seen once. The V gene is TRBV21-1, the J gene TRBJ2-3; the table's TRBD1 call for D was not verified on the DNA. TRBV21-1 is flagged as a pseudogene. The length of the CDR3 is 19 residues. The CDR3 here is CASSLRWQGGVTSTDTQYF. The DNA of the CDR3 is TGCGCCAGCAGCTTAAGGTGGCAGGGGGGAGTCACTAGCACAGATACGCAGTATTTT.

The CDR3 loop reads CSAGRDALYGYTF. For the CDR3, the DNA is TGCAGCGCGGGCCGGGACGCGCTTTATGGCTACACCTTC. The rearrangement uses TRBV29-1 and TRBJ1-2, with TRBD1 as a possible D gene (5 bases). V lost 7 bases and J lost 5, with 17 bases in between. The germline gives CDR1 SQVTM, CDR2 ANQGSEA. The CDR3 extends over 13 amino acids.

The J gene is TRBJ2-1, the V gene TRBV7-2; a possible D gene is TRBD1 (5 bases). The end of the DNA fits TRBJ2-7 better, so the J call may be wrong. There are 16 residues in the CDR3. Germline lookup yields CDR1 SGHTA and CDR2 FQGNSA. CDR3 loop: CASSLRQRSSYNEQYF. Here the CDR3 DNA reads TGTGCCAGCAGCCTCCGACAGAGAAGCTCCTACAATGAGCAGTACTTC.

The CDR3, as DNA: TGCGCCAGCAGGCTCGGGGGCTTCACGCGACAGTCCAAAAACATTCAGTACTTC. Its protein product is CASRLGGFTRQSKNIQYF. The chain uses TRBV5-1 and TRBJ2-4, with D perhaps TRBD1 or TRBD2 (6 bases each). The CDR3 totals 18 residues. V gave up 5 bases and J gave up 2 bases, with 23 bases separating them. Per germline, CDR1 SGHRS and CDR2 YFSETQ.

The CDR3 sequence: CASSWGGKSTDTQYF. The CDR3 region has the DNA TGTGCCAGCAGTTGGGGCGGGAAGAGCACAGATACGCAGTATTTT. This rearrangement joins TRBV6-5 to TRBJ2-3, with D maybe TRBD2 (6 bases). The CDR3 is made up of 15 amino acids. The V and J ends lost 4 bases and 0 bases respectively, with 11 bases between them. Germline CDR1 is MNHEY and CDR2 is SVGAGI.